Each of the 21 T cell receptor beta chains below was sequenced from the same sample in a study of regulatory T cells in long-lasting Graves disease. Noted time point: persistent/refractory GD, antithyroid drugs over 5 years with positive TRAb. Generation of the TCR library employed RNA extracted from PBMCs. Sequencing libraries for TCR beta were prepared with iRepertoire HTBI primers and Arm-PCR of CDR3 regions. TCRdb used MiXCR to reprocess the multiplex PCR reads, holding one entry per CDR3 protein. The table includes roughly 430,000 distinct CDR3 sequences, under 25% detected once. This specimen consisted of peripheral blood mononuclear cells (PBMCs), obtained when the disease was refractory, from a patient treated with antithyroid drugs. The receptor source for this set is a female donor with Graves disease.

This clonotype was detected many times. This chain connects TRBV6-1 to TRBJ1-5; no definite D call. The CDR3 sequence is 15 residues long. Per germline, CDR1 MNHNS and CDR2 SASEGT. The V end lost 2 bases, the J end lost 4 bases, and 12 bases lay between the germline ends. CDR3 in DNA: TGTGCCAGCAGTGAATCAGGTTCCAGGAATCAGCCCCAGCATTTT. Its protein is CASSESGSRNQPQHF.

The J gene is TRBJ1-1, the V gene TRBV7-9; no clear D gene. Germline V gives CDR1 SEHNR, CDR2 FQNEAQ (reference sequence). Trimming took 6 bases from V and 6 from J, leaving 17 bases between them. The CDR3 totals 14 residues. For the CDR3, the DNA is TGTGCCAGCAGTAAAGGGCCGGATGGCGCTGAAGCTTTCTTT. Its protein product is CASSKGPDGAEAFF.

In its sample, this clonotype was seen many times. The chain carries TRBV6-1 and TRBJ2-5; 9 nucleotides match TRBD2. The CDR3 is 15 residues long. Losses at the gene ends were 6 bases for V and 1 base for J; bases not matched to a gene: 6. Germline assignment: CDR1 MNHNS and CDR2 SASEGT. The CDR3: CASSLSGSIQETQYF. In DNA, the CDR3 is TGTGCCAGCAGCCTTAGCGGGAGCATCCAAGAGACCCAGTACTTC.

This clonotype showed up many times. The rearrangement joins TRBV19 to TRBJ1-1, with D possibly matching TRBD1 (6 bases). The CDR3 totals 13 residues. The germline CDR1 and CDR2 sequences are LNHDA and SQIVND (reference sequence). The V and J ends lost 8 bases and 4 bases respectively, with 14 bases between them. The CDR3 spells CASQRGSATEAFF. The CDR3 DNA follows: TGTGCCAGTCAGAGGGGGTCCGCCACTGAAGCTTTCTTT.

The chain recombines TRBV9 with TRBJ2-3; a possible D gene is TRBD2 (5 bases). Trimming pared 2 bases from V and 0 bases from J, leaving 7 bases between. The germline gives CDR1 SGDLS, CDR2 YYNGEE. The CDR3 sequence is 14 residues long. The CDR3 reads CASSVSGSTDTQYF. The CDR3 DNA follows: TGTGCCAGCAGCGTCAGCGGTAGCACAGATACGCAGTATTTT.

The CDR3 loop is CASSPQSGTGTGELFF. CDR3 nucleotide sequence: TGTGCCAGCAGCCCCCAGAGCGGGACGGGCACCGGGGAGCTGTTTTTT. V usage is TRBV9 and J usage is TRBJ2-2, with 7 nucleotides matching TRBD2. Germline CDR1 SGDLS, CDR2 YYNGEE. The V and J ends lost 4 bases and 4 bases, in that order; junction bases with no gene match: 10. The CDR3 extends over 16 amino acids.

This chain links TRBV6-1 with TRBJ1-5; 9 bases are a match to TRBD1. V gave up 7 bases and J gave up 2 bases; unmatched junction bases: 9. The CDR3 consists of 16 residues. Per germline, CDR1 MNHNS and CDR2 SASEGT. The CDR3 coding sequence is TGTGCCAGCAATACCCGGGACAGGGTGTGCAATCAGCCCCAGCATTTT. Its protein is CASNTRDRVCNQPQHF.

This clonotype appeared a few times. The genes are TRBV7-9 and TRBJ2-3; D gene unclear. The CDR3 has 13 amino acids. Per the germline V gene, CDR1 is SEHNR and CDR2 is FQNEAQ (reference sequence). With 5 bases removed from V and 6 bases from J, the gap between germline ends came to 12 bases. CDR3 coding DNA: TGTGCCAGCAGCCGGTCGGATGTGGATACGCAGTATTTT. It translates to CASSRSDVDTQYF. Supplemented by reference TRBV7-9 and TRBJ2-3, the full variable domain reads DTGVSQNPRHKITKRGQNVTFRCDPISEHNRLYWYRQTLGQGPEFLTYFQNEAQLEKSRLLSDRFSAERPKGSFSTLEIQRTEQGDSAMYLCASSRSDVDTQYFGPGTRLTVL.

This chain joins TRBV7-7 and TRBJ2-7, with D unclear. Between the trimmed V and J ends, which lost 5 bases and 0 bases, there was a span of 14 bases. This CDR3 comprises 15 residues. Per germline, CDR1 SSHAT and CDR2 FNYEAQ (reference sequence). DNA for the CDR3: TGTGCCAGCAGCGCGCCGGGTTCGAGCTCCTACGAGCAGTACTTC. This translates into CASSAPGSSSYEQYF. Variable domain in full (rest from reference TRBV7-7 and TRBJ2-7): GAGVSQSPRYKVTKRGQDVTLRCDPISSHATLYWYQQALGQGPEFLTYFNYEAQPDKSGLPSDRFSAERPEGSISTLTIQRTEQRDSAMYRCASSAPGSSSYEQYFGPGTRLTVT.

This clonotype came up many times. The V and J genes are TRBV11-2 and TRBJ1-6; TRBD1 might be the D (6 bases). The CDR3 runs to 16 residues. V lost 5 bases and J lost 4, with 15 bases in between. Germline CDR1 and CDR2: SGHAT and FQNNGV. CDR3: CASSPPRQAYNSPLHF. In DNA, the CDR3 is TGTGCCAGCAGCCCCCCACGACAGGCTTATAATTCACCCCTCCACTTT.

This clonotype was detected a few times. The chain combines TRBV9 with TRBJ1-6; D is possibly TRBD1 (6 bases). The CDR3 spans 16 residues. Trimming removed 3 bases at V and 10 bases at J, with 20 bases between. Per the germline V gene, CDR1 is SGDLS and CDR2 is YYNGEE. The CDR3 coding sequence is TGTGCCAGCAGCGCAGAGGGGGGACTGGGTTCCTCACCCCTCCACTTT. Residues: CASSAEGGLGSSPLHF.

This clonotype was found a few times. The chain uses TRBV3-1 and TRBJ1-5; 11 nucleotides line up with TRBD1. Germline V gene data show CDR1 as LGHDT and CDR2 as YNNKEL (reference sequence). The CDR3 consists of 17 residues. Trimming at V came to 1 base and at J to 3 bases, leaving 5 bases not matched to a gene. CDR3 in DNA: TGTGCCAGCAGCCAAGGGGGGGGACAGGGGGTCAATCAGCCCCAGCATTTT. Protein: CASSQGGGQGVNQPQHF.

The rearrangement uses TRBV7-9 and TRBJ2-2, with D perhaps TRBD1 (5 bases). Germline V gene lookup returns CDR1 SEHNR and CDR2 FQNEAQ (reference sequence). CDR3 length equals 16 residues. The germline V and J ends were trimmed by 5 bases and 13 bases, with 26 bases remaining between them. CDR3 protein: CASSETERTKIRGLFF. The CDR3, as DNA: TGTGCCAGCAGCGAGACAGAAAGGACGAAAATTCGCGGGCTGTTTTTT.

The chain employs TRBV15 and TRBJ2-7; 9 bases agree with TRBD1. The CDR3 runs 15 residues. The ends lost 4 bases at V and 6 bases at J; junction bases unmatched: 10. Germline CDR1 and CDR2: LNHNV and YYDKDF (reference sequence). The CDR3 DNA reads TGTGCCACCAGCAAAAGCGGGACAGGGTTCTCCGAGCAGTACTTC. Its protein is CATSKSGTGFSEQYF.

This clonotype came up a few times. V gene TRBV12-3 or TRBV12-4 combines with J gene TRBJ2-3, with TRBD2 matching 12 bases. The V and J ends lost 5 bases and 3 bases, in that order; junction bases with no gene match: 6. The CDR3 is 16 amino acids. CDR3 nucleotide sequence: TGTGCCAGCAGTCCCCGACTAGCGGGAGAGACAGATACGCAGTATTTT. It specifies CASSPRLAGETDTQYF.

This clonotype was seen many times. CDR3 sequence: CAISEYNEQYF. DNA for the CDR3: TGTGCCATCAGTGAGTACAACGAGCAGTACTTC. The V and J genes are TRBV10-3 and TRBJ2-7; D gene unclear. Looked up from germline, CDR1 is ENHRY and CDR2 is SYGVKD. The length of the CDR3 is 11 residues. The V end was cut by 1 base, the J end by 5 bases, with 3 bases between.

This clonotype was counted between two and nine times. The genes are TRBV7-2 and TRBJ1-2; TRBD1 aligns across 8 bases. V trimming: 5 bases; J trimming: 4 bases; junction bases outside the gene matches: 0. CDR3 length equals 12 residues. Germline loops: CDR1 SGHTA, CDR2 FQGNSA. CDR3 nucleotides: TGTGCCAGCAGCGGACAGGGCTATGGCTACACCTTC. Translated: CASSGQGYGYTF.

Many counts were recorded for this clonotype. The chain links TRBV7-9 to TRBJ2-5; no clear D gene. This CDR3 is built from 13 residues. Germline CDR1 SEHNR, CDR2 FQNEAQ (reference sequence). Trimming left V 3 bases short and J 5 bases short, with 10 bases between. The CDR3 spells CASSFYGAETQYF. The CDR3 DNA reads as TGTGCCAGCAGCTTCTACGGTGCGGAGACCCAGTACTTC.

The rearrangement joins TRBV10-3 to TRBJ2-2; D may correspond to TRBD1 or TRBD2 (6 bases each). The germline CDR1 and CDR2 sequences are ENHRY and SYGVKD. The CDR3 contains 14 residues. With 3 bases removed from V and 4 bases from J, the gap between germline ends came to 9 bases. The CDR3 region has the DNA TGTGCCATCAGTGACGAGGGGGGCACCGGGGAGCTGTTTTTT. The encoded protein is CAISDEGGTGELFF.

At least ten counts were recorded for this clonotype. The J gene is TRBJ2-7, the V gene TRBV2, with a possible D match to TRBD1 (6 bases). This CDR3 comprises 12 residues. V dropped 9 bases and J dropped 4 bases, with 13 bases sitting between them. Per the germline V gene, CDR1 is SNHLY and CDR2 is FYNNEI. In DNA form, the CDR3 reads TGTGCCAGTAGGGACATAAAATACGAGCAGTACTTC. This translates into CASRDIKYEQYF.

The chain combines TRBV5-4 with TRBJ1-1; no clear D gene. The length of the CDR3 is 14 residues. Germline lookup yields CDR1 SGHNT and CDR2 YYREEE (reference sequence). V was trimmed by 4 bases and J by 4 bases, leaving 14 bases between them. The CDR3 loop is CASSAPGLATEAFF. The CDR3 coding sequence is TGTGCCAGCAGCGCGCCAGGTTTAGCCACTGAAGCTTTCTTT.